This T cell receptor beta chain was observed in a study of cytomegalovirus exposure and HLA in healthy donors. This PCR relied on a set of 60 Vbeta primers and 13 Jbeta primers. The assay was immunoSEQ multiplex PCR, and TCRdb's table has in-frame clones only and misses some. This table holds some 190,000 clones, about 80% found once. CDR3 size: 12 residues. The V gene lost 5 bases and the J gene lost 9 bases, with 11 bases spanning the gap. The V gene's germline CDR1 is PRHDT and CDR2 FYEKMQ (reference sequence). This sequence was found in a man aged 18 to 35 in good health and CMV-seronegative. The chain combines TRBV13 with TRBJ2-4; possibly TRBD2 for D (5 bases). The sample was PBMCs. The CDR3 bases are TGTGCCAGCAGCCCCTCGGGGTCCATTCAGTACTTC. It specifies CASSPSGSIQYF. Full variable domain (outside the CDR3, taken from reference TRBV13 and TRBJ2-4): AAGVIQSPRHLIKEKRETATLKCYPIPRHDTVYWYQQGPGQDPQFLISFYEKMQSDKGSIPDRFSAQQFSDYHSELNMSSLELGDSALYFCASSPSGSIQYFGAGTRLSVL.